A selection of T cell receptor beta chains follows, all from one sample in a study of cytomegalovirus exposure and HLA in healthy donors. The assay was immunoSEQ multiplex PCR, and TCRdb's table has in-frame clones only and misses some. This table holds fewer than 200,000 clones, roughly 80% found once. The material sequenced was PBMCs. The receptors originated from a woman aged 18-29 years in good health and CMV-seropositive. Both conserved end residues are part of each CDR3. The order of the fields is J gene, clone size, D gene, V gene, CDR3 protein, CDR3 DNA. A D gene is named only where the DNA matches it firmly. Size values are once, few and many counts, or a class for expanded clones, and some rows have none.

TRBJ2-3 few NA TRBV7-2 CASSLSGSSTDTQYF TGTGCCAGCAGCTTATCGGGTAGCAGCACAGATACGCAGTATTTT
TRBJ2-2 NA NA TRBV9 CASTRGHSTGELFF TGTGCCAGCACCAGAGGACACTCCACCGGGGAGCTGTTTTTT
TRBJ1-2 NA TRBD1 TRBV5-6 CASSLEQGPFWGGYTF TGTGCCAGCAGCTTGGAACAGGGGCCCTTTTGGGGTGGCTACACCTTC
TRBJ1-2 NA NA TRBV6-6 CASSYYQGVYGYTF TGTGCCAGCAGTTACTATCAAGGGGTTTATGGCTACACCTTC
TRBJ2-5 NA NA TRBV4-2 CASSQDLSTYTSKQYF TGTGCCAGCAGCCAAGATCTATCGACATATACGTCGAAGCAGTACTTC
TRBJ1-2 NA NA TRBV19 CASSKDSPANYGYTF TGTGCCAGTAGTAAGGACAGTCCAGCTAACTATGGCTACACCTTC
TRBJ2-7 NA NA TRBV21-1 CASSKGTGGYYEQYF TGTGCCAGCAGCAAAGGTACAGGGGGTTACTACGAGCAGTACTTC
TRBJ1-4 NA NA TRBV9 CASSVSSTNEKLFF TGTGCCAGCAGCGTGAGCTCAACTAATGAAAAACTGTTTTTT
TRBJ2-1 NA TRBD2 TRBV5-1 CASSKLAGGNNEQFF TGCGCCAGCAGCAAACTAGCGGGGGGGAACAATGAGCAGTTCTTC
TRBJ1-5 NA TRBD1 TRBV2 CASRPGGLTQPQHF TGTGCCAGCAGGCCAGGGGGCTTGACGCAGCCCCAGCATTTT
TRBJ2-5 NA TRBD2 TRBV28 CASSSRLAGGPVQETQYF TGTGCCAGCAGTTCCAGACTAGCGGGGGGCCCAGTCCAAGAGACCCAGTACTTC
TRBJ1-2 once NA TRBV6-6 CASSYVQDYGYTF TGTGCCAGCAGTTACGTCCAGGACTATGGCTACACCTTC
TRBJ1-6 NA NA TRBV7-9 CASSLATGWNNSPLHF TGTGCCAGCAGCTTAGCCACAGGGTGGAATAATTCACCCCTCCACTTT